These 21 T cell receptor beta chains were sequenced from one sample in a study of T cell repertoires in cytomegalovirus infection. These receptors' targets are unknown. TCRdb reprocessed the reads via MiXCR and lists one record per CDR3 protein. The data contain about 890,000 distinct CDR3 sequences, roughly 31% of them singletons. The sample consisted of cultured CD8+ T cells from PBMCs, taken from culture after CMV antigen stimulation. These TCRs come from a human donor in good health (CMV status not recorded). Some clones in this sample may be carry-over from other donors' samples.

A few counts support this clonotype. This chain connects TRBV28 to TRBJ1-5; 10 bases map to TRBD1. Germline loops: CDR1 MDHEN, CDR2 SYDVKM. V shed 3 bases and J 6 bases; nucleotides not matched to a gene: 5. The CDR3 is 15 amino acids. CDR3: CASSFGTGAGQPQHF. CDR3 sequence (DNA): TGTGCCAGCAGTTTCGGGACAGGGGCCGGTCAGCCCCAGCATTTT.

The CDR3 DNA follows: TGTGCCAGCAGTTCTACCCTTCCAGGTCGTTTAGGCACAGATACGCAGTATTTT. Amino acids: CASSSTLPGRLGTDTQYF. The chain is built from TRBV27 and TRBJ2-3; D is unresolved. The length of the CDR3 is 18 residues. Germline V gene lookup returns CDR1 MNHEY and CDR2 SMNVEV (reference sequence). V was clipped by 4 bases and J by 1 base, with 21 bases between them.

This clonotype was recorded at least ten times. This chain links TRBV7-9 with TRBJ2-1; no reliable D call. Between the trimmed V and J ends, which lost 11 bases and 5 bases, there was a span of 16 bases. Germline CDR1 SEHNR, CDR2 FQNEAQ (reference sequence). This CDR3 is 13 amino acids long. CDR3 sequence: CARQPKAHNEQFF. The DNA for the CDR3 is TGTGCCCGGCAGCCGAAGGCGCACAATGAGCAGTTCTTC. The variable domain in full, completed from reference TRBV7-9 and TRBJ2-1, reads DTGVSQNPRHKITKRGQNVTFRCDPISEHNRLYWYRQTLGQGPEFLTYFQNEAQLEKSRLLSDRFSAERPKGSFSTLEIQRTEQGDSAMYLCARQPKAHNEQFFGPGTRLTVL.

The genes are TRBV5-6 and TRBJ2-4; tentatively, D is TRBD1 (6 bases). The CDR3 consists of 11 residues. Germline V gives CDR1 SGHDT, CDR2 YYEEEE. Trimming shortened V by 4 bases and J by 14 bases, and 13 bases separated the two germline ends. For the CDR3, the DNA is TGTGCCAGCAGCAAGGACAGAGGAAAGTACTTC. It encodes CASSKDRGKYF.

The chain combines TRBV2 with TRBJ1-4; D not resolved. V lost 6 bases and J lost 1, with 6 bases in between. This CDR3 has 13 amino acids. The V gene's germline CDR1 is SNHLY and CDR2 FYNNEI. CDR3 residues: CASSSKTNEKLFF. CDR3 in DNA: TGTGCCAGCAGCAGCAAAACTAATGAAAAACTGTTTTTT.

This clonotype was observed a handful of times. The chain employs TRBV7-7 and TRBJ2-6; D may be TRBD1 or TRBD2 (7 bases each). The germline V gene encodes CDR1 SSHAT and CDR2 FNYEAQ (reference sequence). CDR3 size: 16 residues. The CDR3 sequence: CAILIQGGTGANVLTF. CDR3 coding DNA: TGTGCTATACTCATCCAGGGGGGGACCGGGGCCAACGTCCTGACTTTC.

This clonotype appeared a few times. The rearrangement uses TRBV12-3 or TRBV12-4 and TRBJ1-3; D remains unclear. The CDR3 extends over 14 amino acids. Trimming cost V 2 bases and J 4 bases, with 9 bases left between them. CDR3 coding DNA: TGTGCCAGCAGTTTAACCAGGCGGGGAAACACCATATATTTT. This encodes CASSLTRRGNTIYF.

V gene TRBV12-3 or TRBV12-4 combines with J gene TRBJ1-1, with D unclear. The CDR3 covers 12 residues. V lost 6 bases, J lost 8 bases, and 13 bases lay in between. CDR3 sequence reads: CASSPRGMEAFF. In DNA, the CDR3 is TGTGCCAGCAGCCCCCGAGGTATGGAAGCTTTCTTT.

This clonotype was detected only a few times. V is TRBV11-2 and J is TRBJ2-2, with 7 bases fitting TRBD1. CDR1 is SGHAT and CDR2 is FQNNGV in the germline V gene. This CDR3 comprises 18 residues. With 5 bases clipped from V and 6 bases from J, the junction kept 18 bases outside the gene matches. CDR3 in amino acids: CASSPSIYVQGFSGELFF. CDR3 sequence (DNA): TGTGCCAGCAGCCCCTCAATTTACGTACAGGGGTTCTCCGGGGAGCTGTTTTTT.

This clonotype was seen a few times. The CDR3 loop is CASSSPGQQNTGELFF. Here the CDR3 DNA reads TGTGCCAGCAGCTCTCCGGGACAGCAGAACACCGGGGAGCTGTTTTTT. V gene TRBV7-9 combines with J gene TRBJ2-2, with 7 bases identical to TRBD1. CDR3 length: 16 amino acids. V was pared by 4 bases and J by 1 base, with 6 bases of the junction left unmatched. CDR1 and CDR2 (germline): SEHNR, FQNEAQ (reference sequence).

V and J are TRBV20-1 and TRBJ1-2; D perhaps matches TRBD1 (6 bases). Germline CDR1 is DFQATT and CDR2 is SNEGSKA (reference sequence). The V and J ends lost 2 bases and 3 bases respectively, with 10 bases between them. CDR3 length equals 13 residues. The CDR3 loop is CSARSRQDYGYTF. The CDR3 DNA reads as TGCAGTGCTAGATCTAGACAGGACTATGGCTACACCTTC.

This clonotype was counted between two and nine times. The chain joins TRBV14 to TRBJ2-5; TRBD2 agrees at 9 bases. This CDR3 has 14 residues. Trimming cost V 8 bases and J 3 bases; bases outside gene matches: 7. Germline V gives CDR1 SGHDN, CDR2 FVKESK. CDR3 in DNA: TGTGCCAGCGAAGCTAGCGGGGCTAAAGAGACCCAGTACTTC. Amino acids: CASEASGAKETQYF.

This clonotype was recorded a few times. V is TRBV12-3 or TRBV12-4 and J is TRBJ2-7; tentative D call: TRBD2 (7 bases). Trimming cost V 8 bases and J 4 bases, with 24 bases left between them. The CDR3 is 16 amino acids. The CDR3 coding sequence is TGTGCCAGCGGGGGGGCCGCCTCTACGGCCCGTTACGAGCAGTACGTC. The encoded protein is CASGGAASTARYEQYV.

The chain joins TRBV12-3 or TRBV12-4 to TRBJ2-3; 9 positions agree with TRBD2. The junction had 9 bases not matched to a gene; V was cut back by 8 bases and J by 9 bases. The CDR3 extends over 13 amino acids. The DNA of the CDR3 is TGTGCCAGCGGGCGGGGGGGCCTTGAGACGCAGTATTTT. It specifies CASGRGGLETQYF.

This clonotype was detected ten times or more. The rearrangement joins TRBV7-2 to TRBJ1-1; D not certain. From germline, CDR1 is SGHTA and CDR2 FQGNSA. The CDR3 covers 14 residues. V was clipped by 1 base and J by 0 bases, with 6 bases between them. In DNA, the CDR3 is TGTGCCAGCAGCTTAGAGGACCTGAACACTGAAGCTTTCTTT. Encoded protein: CASSLEDLNTEAFF. Filled out from reference TRBV7-2 and TRBJ1-1, the complete variable domain reads GAGVSQSPSNKVTEKGKDVELRCDPISGHTALYWYRQSLGQGLEFLIYFQGNSAPDKSGLPSDRFSAERTGGSVSTLTIQRTQQEDSAVYLCASSLEDLNTEAFFGQGTRLTVV.

This clonotype has only a few counts. V and J are TRBV6-8 and TRBJ1-1, with 8 bases identical to TRBD1. The germline V gene encodes CDR1 MNHGY and CDR2 SAAAGT. Trimming took 2 bases from V and 5 from J; bases not matched to a gene: 4. This CDR3 has 14 amino acids. The CDR3 sequence is CASSYGTGRTEAFF. In DNA, the CDR3 is TGTGCCAGCAGTTACGGGACAGGAAGAACTGAAGCTTTCTTT.

This clonotype was seen a handful of times. This chain connects TRBV2 to TRBJ1-5, with D possibly matching TRBD1 (5 bases). Germline assignment: CDR1 SNHLY and CDR2 FYNNEI. V was cut by 7 bases and J by 1 base, with 11 bases left in between. The CDR3 is 14 residues long. The CDR3 region has the DNA TGTGCCAGCAATCCGGGACGAAGCAATCAGCCCCAGCATTTT. This encodes CASNPGRSNQPQHF.

This clonotype was observed at least ten times. The chain recombines TRBV7-8 with TRBJ2-5; no clear D. Per the germline V gene, CDR1 is SGHVS and CDR2 is FQNEAQ. Deletions cut 5 bases from V and 5 bases from J, with 12 bases between. CDR3 size: 13 residues. This chain's CDR3 is CASSRTLMETQYF. The DNA of the CDR3 is TGTGCCAGCAGCAGGACGCTAATGGAGACCCAGTACTTC.

This clonotype has only a few counts. The chain recombines TRBV27 with TRBJ2-3, with TRBD1 matching 9 bases. With V trimmed by 5 bases and J by 4 bases, 4 bases remained unmatched. CDR3 length: 14 amino acids. Germline V gene lookup returns CDR1 MNHEY and CDR2 SMNVEV (reference sequence). The CDR3 reads CASSRGQGPDTQYF. CDR3 DNA sequence: TGTGCCAGCAGTCGGGGACAGGGACCAGATACGCAGTATTTT.

The chain combines TRBV6-1 with TRBJ2-1; 12 bases agree with TRBD2. V dropped 8 bases and J dropped 4; count of bases not matched to a gene: 15. There are 18 residues in the CDR3. CDR1 is MNHNS, CDR2 SASEGT, per germline. The DNA of the CDR3 is TGTGCCAGCCCCGGGCTAGCGGGGGGGCGGGAGATATACAATGAGCAGTTCTTC. It yields the protein CASPGLAGGREIYNEQFF.

As concerns this clonotype: Being one base from a much bigger clone, this may be a read error. J is TRBJ2-2 and V is TRBV7-2; no clear D. In germline, CDR1 is SGHTA, CDR2 FQGNSA. V was pared by 7 bases and J by 5 bases, with 8 bases between. The CDR3 has 12 residues. The CDR3 bases are TGTGCCAGCATTTGGGGAACCGGGGAGCTGTTTTTT. Protein product: CASIWGTGELFF.